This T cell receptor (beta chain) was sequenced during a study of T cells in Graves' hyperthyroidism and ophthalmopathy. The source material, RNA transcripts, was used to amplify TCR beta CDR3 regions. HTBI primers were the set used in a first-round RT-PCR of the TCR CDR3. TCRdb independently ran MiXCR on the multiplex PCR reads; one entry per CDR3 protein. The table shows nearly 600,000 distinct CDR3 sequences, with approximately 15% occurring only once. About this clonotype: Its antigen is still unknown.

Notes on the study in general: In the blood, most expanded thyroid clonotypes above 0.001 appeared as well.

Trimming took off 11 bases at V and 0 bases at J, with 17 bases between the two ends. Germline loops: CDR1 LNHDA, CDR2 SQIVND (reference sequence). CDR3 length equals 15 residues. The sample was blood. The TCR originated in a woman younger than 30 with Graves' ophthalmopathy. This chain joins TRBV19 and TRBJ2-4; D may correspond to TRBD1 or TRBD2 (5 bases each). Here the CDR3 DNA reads TGTGCCGCCTGGGACCATCGACCAGCCAAAAACATTCAGTACTTC. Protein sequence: CAAWDHRPAKNIQYF.